This T cell receptor (beta chain) stems from a study of cytomegalovirus exposure and HLA in healthy donors. Overall study findings and caveats: Later analysis showed TCR association rates varying by HLA locus, highest for DRB1 and lowest for HLA-C.

Note on this clone: Its antigen is unidentified.

13 Jbeta primers and 60 Vbeta primers were used for the PCR. Some clones are missing from TCRdb's copy, which holds only in-frame ones; the method was immunoSEQ multiplex PCR. The sample consists of about 160,000 clones, around 80% of them appearing once. This CDR3 is 15 amino acids long. CDR1 is SGHRS, CDR2 YFSETQ, per germline. V was pared by 3 bases and J by 4 bases, with 4 bases of the junction left unmatched. The sequencing sample was made of PBMCs. The chain is built from TRBV5-1 and TRBJ2-3, with 11 bases identical to TRBD2. The sequence came from a man in his forties in good health and CMV-seronegative. CDR3 bases: TGCGCCAGCAGCTCAGGACTAGCGGGCGCAGATACGCAGTATTTT. Residues: CASSSGLAGADTQYF.